The 23 T cell receptor beta chains below come from one sample, sequenced in a study of T cells expressing NK-cell markers. TCRdb reprocessed the 5' RACE reads, with one entry per CDR3 protein and no DNA. Seen in this sample are some 120,000 distinct CDR3 sequences; the ten most common clones hold about 18%. The sample taken for sequencing was blood T cells: a sorted CD56 or NKG2C T cell subset, CD4+ or CD8+ T cells, or bulk PBMC T cells (not recorded which). The receptors were sampled from a woman aged 18 to 69 in good health.

The chain recombines TRBV14 with TRBJ2-3; TCRdb picks TRBD1, but there is no DNA to check that call. Germline V gene data show CDR1 as SGHDN and CDR2 as FVKESK. This CDR3 has 16 amino acids. The CDR3 protein is CASTPLGDRSTDTQYF.

The V and J genes are TRBV20-1 and TRBJ2-7; TCRdb lists TRBD1, though no DNA is available to test this call. Germline loops: CDR1 DFQATT, CDR2 SNEGSKA (reference sequence). This CDR3 comprises 14 residues. The CDR3 reads CSAHRDRVTYEQYF.

This chain links TRBV12-3 or TRBV12-4 with TRBJ2-2. The CDR3 consists of 15 residues. Here the CDR3 reads CASSPDRDNTGELFF.

The chain joins TRBV4-2 to TRBJ2-7; TCRdb's D call of TRBD1 is untestable without DNA. There are 12 residues in the CDR3. CDR1 LGHNA and CDR2 YNFKEQ come from the germline V gene. This CDR3 reads CASSGGVGEQYF.

This chain joins TRBV23-1 and TRBJ2-5. TRBV23-1 is an ORF for which the function is uncertain. The CDR3 is 16 residues long. The CDR3 reads CASSQSSLSKRETQYF.

The chain carries TRBV29-1 and TRBJ2-7; TCRdb's D call of TRBD1 is untestable without DNA. This CDR3 is 14 amino acids long. The germline gives CDR1 SQVTM, CDR2 ANQGSEA. CDR3 amino acids: CSVDTGTHVYEQYF.

V gene TRBV27 combines with J gene TRBJ2-7. This CDR3 contains 13 residues. Looked up from germline, CDR1 is MNHEY and CDR2 is SMNVEV (reference sequence). The CDR3 spells CASSLLGIDEQYF.

This chain connects TRBV7-8 to TRBJ1-2; TCRdb designates TRBD1, a call that cannot be tested without DNA. The CDR3 length is 14 residues. Per germline, CDR1 SGHVS and CDR2 FQNEAQ. The CDR3 here is CASSLAQGRYGYTF.

The V call is TRBV14, the J call TRBJ2-4; TCRdb names TRBD1, which stays unverified in the absence of DNA. This CDR3 contains 15 residues. Germline V lookup: CDR1 SGHDN, CDR2 FVKESK. CDR3 region: CASSQDADRENIQYF.

The chain is built from TRBV20-1 and TRBJ1-1. This CDR3 has 17 amino acids. The germline V gene encodes CDR1 DFQATT and CDR2 SNEGSKA (reference sequence). The CDR3 here is CSARETGLRIRNTEAFF.

The chain combines TRBV4-2 with TRBJ2-7; as DNA is missing, the TRBD2 call by TCRdb cannot be tested. This CDR3 is built from 14 residues. The germline CDR1 and CDR2 sequences are LGHNA and YNFKEQ. CDR3 region: CASSSGTRPYEQYF.

This chain joins TRBV6-2 or TRBV6-3 and TRBJ2-7; absent DNA, TCRdb's TRBD2 call cannot be checked. The CDR3 has 14 amino acids. Germline assignment: CDR1 MNHEY and CDR2 SVGEGT. The CDR3 region is CASSLAESSYEQYF.

The chain carries TRBV27 and TRBJ1-2; TCRdb indicates TRBD1, and absent DNA this call remains unverified. CDR1 is MNHEY and CDR2 is SMNVEV in the germline V gene (reference sequence). The CDR3 loop spans 14 amino acids. The CDR3 here is CASSLASDMYGYTF.

This sequence joins TRBV19 and TRBJ2-7; the TRBD1 assignment by TCRdb is unverifiable without DNA. The CDR3 consists of 14 residues. The germline gives CDR1 LNHDA, CDR2 SQIVND (reference sequence). This CDR3 is CASSMGTGSYEQYF.

The chain combines TRBV20-1 with TRBJ2-7. This CDR3 comprises 13 residues. The germline V gene encodes CDR1 DFQATT and CDR2 SNEGSKA (reference sequence). CDR3 protein: CSAISGDAYEQYF.

This chain uses TRBV12-3 or TRBV12-4 with TRBJ2-1. The CDR3 runs to 12 residues. The CDR3 here is CASSLAYNEQFF.

The gene calls are TRBV12-3 or TRBV12-4 and TRBJ1-5; TCRdb selects TRBD1, and the lack of DNA leaves this call unchecked. The length of the CDR3 is 13 residues. The CDR3 loop reads CASSRTGYQPQHF.

The CDR3 protein is CSVEELAGGSYEQYF. V gene TRBV29-1 combines with J gene TRBJ2-7; with no DNA, the TCRdb D assignment of TRBD2 cannot be verified. The CDR3 contains 15 residues. The germline CDR1 and CDR2 sequences are SQVTM and ANQGSEA.

The rearrangement uses TRBV6-2 or TRBV6-3 and TRBJ2-1. CDR3 length equals 14 residues. Germline loops: CDR1 MNHEY, CDR2 SVGEGT. CDR3 sequence reads: CASSLLAGRDEQFF.

The genes are TRBV29-1 and TRBJ2-1; TCRdb designates TRBD1, a call that cannot be tested without DNA. Germline V lookup: CDR1 SQVTM, CDR2 ANQGSEA. The CDR3 is 12 residues long. This CDR3 is CSVEGTGAEQFF.

The chain is built from TRBV19 and TRBJ2-2; absent DNA, TCRdb's TRBD2 call cannot be checked. CDR3 length: 15 amino acids. CDR1 and CDR2 (germline): LNHDA, SQIVND (reference sequence). The CDR3 sequence is CASSRAGESSGELFF.

CDR3 region: CASSASLAGSQETQYF. The chain employs TRBV18 and TRBJ2-5; TCRdb's assignment of TRBD2 cannot be checked, as there is no DNA. The CDR3 has 16 amino acids. Germline V gene sequence: CDR1 KGHSH, CDR2 LQKENI.

The chain uses TRBV7-6 and TRBJ2-7; TCRdb's D gene call, TRBD1, goes unchecked for lack of DNA. The germline gives CDR1 SGHVS, CDR2 FNYEAQ. The CDR3 runs 13 residues. The CDR3 protein is CASSLAGGDPGHF.